Following are 5 T cell receptor beta chains from one sample sequenced in a study of blood T cell repertoires in COVID-19. Assay: immunoSEQ multiplex PCR; the TCRdb copy retains only in-frame clones and omits some. The sample lists 77,000 or so clones, over 85% occurring once. The sample consisted of peripheral blood. The receptors here all came from a man in his forties or fifties with active COVID-19.

The chain couples TRBV27 to TRBJ1-2; 8 bases fit TRBD1. The V segment lost 4 bases and the J segment 5 bases; nucleotides outside the gene matches: 6. Germline V gene sequence: CDR1 MNHEY, CDR2 SMNVEV (reference sequence). CDR3 length: 14 amino acids. The DNA of the CDR3 is TGTGCCAGCAGTTCCCGGGACAGGCTTTATGGCTACACCTTC. Amino acids: CASSSRDRLYGYTF.

V and J are TRBV5-4 and TRBJ1-1; D may be TRBD1 (6 bases). The length of the CDR3 is 14 residues. Per the germline V gene, CDR1 is SGHNT and CDR2 is YYREEE (reference sequence). V was trimmed by 0 bases and J by 12 bases, leaving 18 bases between them. The CDR3 reads CASSLASGGPGSFF. Written as DNA, the CDR3 is TGTGCCAGCAGCTTGGCATCGGGGGGGCCAGGTTCTTTCTTT.

This clone was detected a few times. The CDR3 DNA sequence: TGCGCCAGCAGCCCGGGACAGGTTCAAAGTAGTAAACTATACTACGAGCAGTACTTC. Translating gives CASSPGQVQSSKLYYEQYF. The chain uses TRBV5-1 and TRBJ2-7, with 8 bases lining up with TRBD1. V was pared by 4 bases and J by 3 bases, with 21 bases of the junction left unmatched. Germline V gene sequence: CDR1 SGHRS, CDR2 YFSETQ. CDR3 length: 19 amino acids.

This chain links TRBV2 with TRBJ2-3; 13 bases line up with TRBD2. The CDR3 is 14 amino acids. J gave up 4 bases and V 7 bases, and 2 bases lay outside the gene matches. Germline CDR1 reads SNHLY; CDR2 reads FYNNEI. CDR3 sequence (DNA): TGTGCCAGCAACGGACTAGCGGGGGCAGATACGCAGTATTTT. Translating gives CASNGLAGADTQYF.

This CDR3 reads CASSYSPLVRGLNTDTQYF. Here the CDR3 DNA reads TGTGCCAGCAGTTACTCCCCTCTTGTGCGGGGGCTTAACACAGATACGCAGTATTTT. The chain is built from TRBV6-2 or TRBV6-3 and TRBJ2-3; tentative D call: TRBD2 (7 bases). CDR3 size: 19 residues. Trimming removed 0 bases at V and 2 bases at J, with 21 bases between. Germline CDR1 is MNHEY and CDR2 is SVGEGT.